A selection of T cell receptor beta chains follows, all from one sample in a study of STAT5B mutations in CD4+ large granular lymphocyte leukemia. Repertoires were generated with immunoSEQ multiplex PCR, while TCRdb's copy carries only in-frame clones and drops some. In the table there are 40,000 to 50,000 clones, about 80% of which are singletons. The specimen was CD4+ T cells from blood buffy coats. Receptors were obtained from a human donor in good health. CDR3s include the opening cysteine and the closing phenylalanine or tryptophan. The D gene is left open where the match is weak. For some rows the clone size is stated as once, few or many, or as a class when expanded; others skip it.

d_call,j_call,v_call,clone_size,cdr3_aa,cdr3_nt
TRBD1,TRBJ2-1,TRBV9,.,CASSLTGVYNEQFF,TGTGCCAGCAGTTTGACAGGGGTCTACAATGAGCAGTTCTTC
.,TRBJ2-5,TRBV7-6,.,CASSLAQETQYF,TGTGCCAGCAGCTTAGCCCAAGAGACCCAGTACTTC
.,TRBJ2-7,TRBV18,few,CASSPEVHYEQYF,TGTGCCAGCTCACCGGAGGTTCACTACGAGCAGTACTTC
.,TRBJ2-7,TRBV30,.,CAWSAGLLLYEQYF,TGTGCCTGGAGTGCCGGTTTATTGCTCTACGAGCAGTACTTC
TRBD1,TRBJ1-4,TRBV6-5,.,CASGETGANEKLFF,TGTGCCAGCGGCGAGACAGGGGCTAATGAAAAACTGTTTTTT
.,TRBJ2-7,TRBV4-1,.,CASSRPSYEQYF,TGCGCCAGCAGTCGTCCCTCCTACGAGCAGTACTTC
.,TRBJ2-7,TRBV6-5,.,CASSSRVDSFSYEQYF,TGTGCCAGCAGTTCTCGAGTGGACAGCTTCTCCTACGAGCAGTACTTC
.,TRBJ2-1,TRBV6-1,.,CASRAGQTSYNEQFF,TGTGCCAGCAGGGCAGGACAGACCTCCTACAATGAGCAGTTCTTC
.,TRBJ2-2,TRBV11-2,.,CASSLGGVTGELFF,TGTGCCAGCAGCTTGGGGGGTGTGACCGGGGAGCTGTTTTTT
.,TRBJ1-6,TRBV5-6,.,CASSSRSFNSPLHF,TGTGCCAGCAGCTCGAGGTCCTTTAATTCACCCCTCCACTTT
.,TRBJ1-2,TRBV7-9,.,CASSAVGPTYGYTF,TGTGCCAGCAGCGCAGTAGGACCCACCTATGGCTACACCTTC
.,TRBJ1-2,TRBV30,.,CAWSRPRRGDYGYTF,TGTGCCTGGAGCCGCCCGCGGAGGGGGGACTATGGCTACACCTTC
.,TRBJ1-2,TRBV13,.,CASRRAGARNYTF,TGTGCCAGCAGGCGGGCGGGGGCGCGGAACTACACCTTC
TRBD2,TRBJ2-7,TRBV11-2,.,CASSYAGLAGVGSYEQYF,TGTGCCAGCAGCTACGCGGGACTAGCGGGAGTCGGGTCCTACGAGCAGTACTTC
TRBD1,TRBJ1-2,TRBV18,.,CASSPPIGQGAFGYTF,TGTGCCAGCTCACCACCAATTGGACAGGGGGCGTTTGGCTACACCTTC
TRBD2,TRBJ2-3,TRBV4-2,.,CASSELAGGESDTQYF,TGTGCCAGCAGCGAACTAGCGGGAGGGGAATCAGATACGCAGTATTTT
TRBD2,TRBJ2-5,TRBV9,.,CASSARVGGEETQYF,TGTGCCAGCAGCGCCCGGGTCGGGGGGGAAGAGACCCAGTACTTC
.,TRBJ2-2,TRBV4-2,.,CASSQVVSIPTGELFF,TGTGCCAGCAGCCAAGTGGTTAGCATTCCCACCGGGGAGCTGTTTTTT
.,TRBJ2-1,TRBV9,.,CASSVENRAHYNEQFF,TGTGCCAGCAGCGTCGAAAACCGGGCCCACTACAATGAGCAGTTCTTC
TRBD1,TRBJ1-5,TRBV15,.,CATSRELTGVQPQHF,TGTGCCACCAGCAGAGAACTTACAGGGGTTCAGCCCCAGCATTTT
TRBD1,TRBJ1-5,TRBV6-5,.,CASRNPGQGLNF,TGTGCCAGCAGAAACCCGGGACAGGGGTTGAATTTT
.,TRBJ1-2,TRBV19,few,CASSIGRLMRSGYTF,TGTGCCAGTAGTATTGGCAGGCTTATGAGGAGTGGCTACACCTTC
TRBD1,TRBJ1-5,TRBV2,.,CASTPTDRGRQPQHF,TGTGCCAGCACGCCGACCGACAGGGGTCGGCAGCCCCAGCATTTT
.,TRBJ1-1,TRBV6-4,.,CASRENRVGTEAFF,TGTGCCAGCAGGGAAAACAGGGTCGGCACTGAAGCTTTCTTT
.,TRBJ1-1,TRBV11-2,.,CASSTRGNTEAFF,TGTGCCAGCAGCACTCGAGGGAACACTGAAGCTTTCTTT
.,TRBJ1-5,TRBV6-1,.,CASSEQGVQPQHF,TGTGCCAGCAGTGAACAAGGGGTTCAGCCCCAGCATTTT
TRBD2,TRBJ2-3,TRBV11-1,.,CASSLRGGGFTDTQYF,TGTGCCAGCAGCTTACGGGGCGGGGGATTCACAGATACGCAGTATTTT
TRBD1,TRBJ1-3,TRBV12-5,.,CASGLTGGGNTIYF,TGTGCTAGTGGTTTAACAGGGGGTGGAAACACCATATATTTT
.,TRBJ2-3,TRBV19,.,CASSIGRGGVEDTQYF,TGTGCCAGTAGTATAGGGAGGGGGGGCGTGGAAGATACGCAGTATTTT
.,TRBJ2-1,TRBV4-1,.,CASSQNLENEQFF,TGCGCCAGCAGCCAAAATCTCGAAAATGAGCAGTTCTTC
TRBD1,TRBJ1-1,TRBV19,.,CASSPLGTGSEAFF,TGTGCCAGTAGTCCTCTTGGGACAGGGTCTGAAGCTTTCTTT
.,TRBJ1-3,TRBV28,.,CASTGSSGNTIYF,TGTGCCAGCACAGGGAGCTCTGGAAACACCATATATTTT
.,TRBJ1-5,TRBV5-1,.,CASSLAGADQPQHF,TGCGCCAGCAGCTTGGCGGGGGCAGATCAGCCCCAGCATTTT
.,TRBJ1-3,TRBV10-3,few,CAISSGLTGTNTIYF,TGTGCCATCAGCTCAGGACTCACCGGGACGAACACCATATATTTT
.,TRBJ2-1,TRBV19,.,CASSRHNEQFF,TGTGCCAGTAGTCGACACAATGAGCAGTTCTTC
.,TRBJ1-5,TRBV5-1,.,CASKEGMGGNQPQHF,TGCGCCAGCAAGGAGGGGATGGGAGGCAATCAGCCCCAGCATTTT
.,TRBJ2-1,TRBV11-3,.,CASSLRLANEQFF,TGTGCCAGCAGCTTAAGGCTAGCCAATGAGCAGTTCTTC
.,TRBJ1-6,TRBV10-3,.,CAISESPRQGNSPLHF,TGTGCCATCAGTGAGTCGCCCCGGCAGGGTAATTCACCCCTCCACTTT
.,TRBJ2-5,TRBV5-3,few,CARSSAVETQYF,TGTGCCAGAAGCTCCGCCGTAGAGACCCAGTACTTC
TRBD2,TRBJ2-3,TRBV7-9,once,CASSPGLAGDTQYF,TGTGCCAGCAGCCCGGGACTAGCGGGAGATACGCAGTATTTT
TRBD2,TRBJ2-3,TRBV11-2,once,CASSLKLAGDTDTQYF,TGTGCCAGCAGCTTGAAGCTAGCGGGAGACACAGATACGCAGTATTTT
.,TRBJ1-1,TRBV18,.,CASSTTLEVDTEAFF,TGTGCCAGCTCTACAACTCTGGAGGTCGACACTGAAGCTTTCTTT
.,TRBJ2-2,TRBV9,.,CASSVDGGAIPGELFF,TGTGCCAGCAGCGTAGATGGGGGCGCGATCCCCGGGGAGCTGTTTTTT
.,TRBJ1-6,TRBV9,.,CASSVFGEREGSPLHF,TGTGCCAGCAGCGTATTTGGGGAACGGGAGGGCTCACCCCTCCACTTT
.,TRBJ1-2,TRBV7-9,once,CASSLALTGSNYGYTF,TGTGCCAGCAGCTTAGCCCTGACGGGATCTAACTATGGCTACACCTTC